This TCR beta chain was profiled in a study of HIV-infected patients and healthy controls. Study-wide results and limits: Untreated HIV+ repertoires had roughly threefold fewer distinct CDR3s and lower Shannon diversity than healthy controls.

400 to 550 ng RNA was reverse transcribed with alpha and beta constant-region primers. Using multiplexing indices, alpha and beta chain libraries were generated apart by chain-specific third strand synthesis. Each CDR3 protein gets one entry after TCRdb re-called the 5' RACE reads with MiXCR. The profile shows 13,000 or so distinct CDR3 sequences, around 10% of them singletons. The CDR3 is 13 residues long. Between the trimmed V and J ends, which lost 0 bases and 4 bases, there was a span of 6 bases. CDR1 and CDR2 from the germline V gene are LGHNA and YSLEER. The repertoire came from unfractionated whole blood and reflected all unsorted peripheral T cells. The RNA source was an approximately 2.6 ml peripheral blood draw. This clonotype is judged medium-sized. Its target is not known.

Sample: blood. The TCR sequence derives from an adult in good health. The chain has TRBV4-3 and TRBJ1-2, with unresolved D. The CDR3 bases are TGCGCCAGCAGCCAAGATCTGGCCTATGGCTACACCTTC. Translation: CASSQDLAYGYTF.